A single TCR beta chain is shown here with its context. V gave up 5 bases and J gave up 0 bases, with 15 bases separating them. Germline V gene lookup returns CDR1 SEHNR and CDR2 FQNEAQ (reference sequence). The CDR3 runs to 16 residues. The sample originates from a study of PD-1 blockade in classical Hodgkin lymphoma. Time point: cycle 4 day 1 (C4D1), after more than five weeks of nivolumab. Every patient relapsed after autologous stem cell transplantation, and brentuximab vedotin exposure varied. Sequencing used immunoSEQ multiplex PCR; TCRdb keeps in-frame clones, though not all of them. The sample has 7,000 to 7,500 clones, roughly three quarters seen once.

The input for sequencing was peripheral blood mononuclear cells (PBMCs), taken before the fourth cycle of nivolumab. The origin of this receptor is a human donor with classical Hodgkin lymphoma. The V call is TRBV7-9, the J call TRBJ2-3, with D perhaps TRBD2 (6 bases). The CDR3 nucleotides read TGTGCCAGCAGCCCCTTTGTAGCGGTGAGCACAGATACGCAGTATTTT. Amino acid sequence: CASSPFVAVSTDTQYF.